This TCR beta chain originates from a study of blood T cells in healthy people across ages. Sample-barcoded 5' priming and a J-beta primer mix drove a second PCR of roughly 7 to 11 cycles. TCRdb reprocessed the 5' RACE reads with MiXCR, giving one entry per CDR3 protein. Among around 1.7 million distinct CDR3 sequences listed, 28% were seen once. The CDR3 loop spans 14 amino acids. With V trimmed by 7 bases and J by 8 bases, 6 bases remained unmatched. Per germline, CDR1 DFQATT and CDR2 SNEGSKA (reference sequence). The chain carries TRBV20-1 and TRBJ2-4; 15 nucleotides match TRBD2. Input material: blood. This TCR came from a woman aged 25-40 years in good health. The CDR3 coding sequence is TGCAGTGTTGGGACTAGCGGGGGGATTGACATTCAGTACTTC. This codes for CSVGTSGGIDIQYF.